The entry below describes one TCR beta chain. Its specificity is unknown. Some clones are missing from TCRdb's copy, which holds only in-frame ones; the method was immunoSEQ multiplex PCR. Among about 59,000 clones, approximately 90% were seen once, and the ten largest hold roughly 5.1%. CDR3 length: 13 amino acids. The V and J ends lost 5 bases and 8 bases respectively, with 15 bases between them. Looked up from germline, CDR1 is SNHLY and CDR2 is FYNNEI. Indicated time point: week 5, during vaccination. The content of each vaccine dose was 300 ug of mutant IDH1 20-mer peptide, and topical imiquimod accompanied it. This sample stems from a study of a mutant IDH1 vaccine in newly diagnosed glioma.

The source was PBMCs, collected from a glioma patient whose treatment included an IDH1 peptide vaccine. The V call is TRBV2, the J call TRBJ1-2; D remains unclear. The origin of this receptor is a woman aged 40 to 49 with glioma. This CDR3 reads CASSNDLNDGYTF. DNA of the CDR3: TGTGCCAGCAGTAACGACTTAAACGACGGCTACACCTTC.